This TCR beta chain was recovered during a study of T cell repertoires in cytomegalovirus infection. For the study at large: An indication of both CMV infection and matching HLA type came from public TCR beta signatures.

Study-wide results and limits: CMV carriers having the relevant HLA were flagged by cumulative public TCR beta family frequency. The ex vivo response was dominated by HLA-C-restricted CMV-specific TCR beta clonotypes.

The sample holds many counts of this clonotype. The antigen is not known. This CDR3 spans 15 amino acids. Trimming took 11 bases from V and 0 from J, leaving 16 bases between them. CDR1 and CDR2 (germline): MNHNS, SASEGT. TCRdb reprocessed the reads via MiXCR and lists one record per CDR3 protein. Of 300,000 to 400,000 distinct CDR3 sequences listed, 15% to 20% were seen once; the top ten hold 7.5% to 9%. This receptor was taken from a human donor in good health (CMV status not recorded). Some clones in this sample may be carry-over from other donors' samples. This chain links TRBV6-1 with TRBJ1-4; D gene unclear. The specimen was PBMCs. CDR3 sequence reads: CAAPSADATNEKLFF. In DNA form, the CDR3 reads TGTGCCGCACCCTCCGCAGATGCAACTAATGAAAAACTGTTTTTT.